These T cell receptor beta chains were read from a single sample in a study of cytomegalovirus exposure and HLA in healthy donors. Clones were read by immunoSEQ multiplex PCR, and TCRdb kept only the in-frame ones, dropping some. The repertoire includes about 190,000 clones, around three quarters of them detected once, and roughly 1.6% sits in the top ten. The sequencing sample was made of PBMCs. Every receptor here comes from a woman aged 18-35 years in good health and CMV-seronegative. CDR3s include the opening cysteine and the closing phenylalanine or tryptophan. Each record gives: J gene, clone size, V gene, D gene, CDR3 DNA, CDR3 protein. D genes are given only for firm matches. Expanded clones get a size class; other rows say once, few or many, or leave the size out.

TRBJ2-3 few TRBV19 . TGTGCCAGTAGTACAGCGGGCACCAGCACAGATACGCAGTATTTT CASSTAGTSTDTQYF
TRBJ1-1 . TRBV2 TRBD1 TGTGCCAGCAGTGAAAGGACAGGGTCCCCCGAGGACACTGAAGCTTTCTTT CASSERTGSPEDTEAFF
TRBJ1-4 . TRBV6-1 TRBD1 TGTGCCAGCAGTGAAGGAACAGGGGGCCGTGAAAAACTGTTTTTT CASSEGTGGREKLFF
TRBJ1-6 . TRBV9 TRBD1 TGTGCCAGCAGCGCTTCGCGGACAGGTAGTGGTTCACCCCTCCACTTT CASSASRTGSGSPLHF
TRBJ2-1 . TRBV20-1 . TGCAGTGCGCCAGGGTGGGGAGGGCAGTTCTTC CSAPGWGGQFF
TRBJ1-5 . TRBV5-1 . TGCGCCAGCAGCCACGAGGAGGGGCGGAGGAATCAGCCCCAGCATTTT CASSHEEGRRNQPQHF
TRBJ1-4 few TRBV6-6 TRBD1 TGTGCCAGCAGTCCCCGGGGACAGTTTGAAAAACTGTTTTTT CASSPRGQFEKLFF
TRBJ1-3 . TRBV10-2 TRBD1 TGCGCCAGCAGTCCGACAGGGGTTGAAAACACCATATATTTT CASSPTGVENTIYF
TRBJ1-5 few TRBV28 . TGTGCCAGCAGTTTAAGCGGGGGTGTTGGCCAGCCCCAGCATTTT CASSLSGGVGQPQHF
TRBJ1-1 . TRBV19 . TGTGCCAGTAGTATAGCCCAGGGGTATGTGGGCACTGAAGCTTTCTTT CASSIAQGYVGTEAFF
TRBJ1-1 . TRBV19 . TGTGCCAGTAGTATAGATCTAGAAACAAATTGGGACACTGAAGCTTTCTTT CASSIDLETNWDTEAFF
TRBJ1-1 . TRBV9 TRBD1 TGTGCCAGCACCGAAATGACAGGGCTGATGAACACTGAAGCTTTCTTT CASTEMTGLMNTEAFF
TRBJ1-1 . TRBV5-1 . TGCGCCAGCAGCTCGTCCGGGACTTTGAACACTGAAGCTTTCTTT CASSSSGTLNTEAFF
TRBJ1-1 . TRBV4-1 TRBD1 TGCGCCAGCACCCGACAGGGCTCCATGAACACTGAAGCTTTCTTT CASTRQGSMNTEAFF
TRBJ1-1 . TRBV13 . TGTGCCAGCACCGGGGGCACTGAAGCTTTCTTT CASTGGTEAFF